Below are 2 T cell receptor beta chains sequenced from a single sample in a study of T-cell reconstitution after alpha-beta-depleted transplantation in children. TCRbeta library construction was performed incorporating unique molecular identifiers. TCRdb re-called the PCR reads with MiXCR, one entry per CDR3 protein. Of about 440,000 distinct CDR3 sequences in the sample, 43% were seen once. This specimen was PBMCs, taken before TCRalphabeta/CD19-depleted stem cell transplant. The receptor source for this set is a girl aged 2-10 years with aplastic anemia, due to receive a stem cell transplant.

The table lists this clonotype with many counts. The V and J genes are TRBV7-6 and TRBJ2-1; D may match TRBD1 or TRBD2 (6 bases each). CDR3 size: 18 residues. V was pared by 1 base and J by 0 bases, with 16 bases between. Germline V CDR1 and CDR2: SGHVS, FNYEAQ. CDR3: CASSLEGGRMSSYNEQFF. CDR3 sequence (DNA): TGTGCCAGCAGCTTAGAAGGGGGGCGGATGAGCTCCTACAATGAGCAGTTCTTC.

This clonotype was seen a handful of times. The chain links TRBV5-1 to TRBJ1-1; D unclear. V was trimmed by 9 bases and J by 1 base, leaving 13 bases between them. CDR1 SGHRS and CDR2 YFSETQ come from the germline V gene. The CDR3 spans 13 residues. CDR3 bases: TGCGCCACCCGAGGCCAAACGAACACTGAAGCTTTCTTT. Protein sequence: CATRGQTNTEAFF.